A selection of T cell receptor beta chains follows, all from one sample in a study of OX40 agonist ivuxolimab in advanced cancers. TCRdb keeps only in-frame clones here, not all; method: immunoSEQ multiplex PCR. The sample lists over 65,000 clones; around 90% were seen once. The specimen was CD4+ or CD8+ T cells sorted from blood, collected in a trial of the OX40 agonist ivuxolimab. The receptor source for this set is an adult with an advanced solid tumor such as melanoma, head and neck, liver or kidney cancer. CDR3s include the opening cysteine and the closing phenylalanine or tryptophan. Each record gives: J gene, D gene, V gene, clone size, CDR3 protein, CDR3 DNA. D genes are given only for firm matches. Clone size is stated in some rows and not others, as once, few, many or a class when expanded.

J: TRBJ1-4; D: NA; V: TRBV21-1; size: NA; CDR3: CASSKSVDIKATNEKLFF; DNA: TGTGCCAGCAGCAAATCGGTAGACATTAAAGCAACTAATGAAAAACTGTTTTTT
J: TRBJ2-1; D: TRBD1; V: TRBV7-9; size: NA; CDR3: CASSLGAGTDEQFF; DNA: TGTGCCAGCAGCTTAGGGGCCGGGACAGATGAGCAGTTCTTC
J: TRBJ2-6; D: NA; V: TRBV5-1; size: NA; CDR3: CASMRGAGANVLTF; DNA: TGCGCCAGCATGAGGGGGGCTGGGGCCAACGTCCTGACTTTC
J: TRBJ1-3; D: TRBD1; V: TRBV19; size: NA; CDR3: CASRWTGSTGNTIYF; DNA: TGTGCCAGTAGGTGGACAGGGTCTACCGGAAACACCATATATTTT
J: TRBJ2-3; D: NA; V: TRBV5-6; size: NA; CDR3: CASSLGTALDTQYF; DNA: TGTGCCAGCAGCTTGGGGACTGCCCTAGATACGCAGTATTTT
J: TRBJ2-5; D: NA; V: TRBV11-1; size: NA; CDR3: CASSSLLETQYF; DNA: TGTGCCAGCAGCTCCCTCCTGGAGACCCAGTACTTC
J: TRBJ1-1; D: NA; V: TRBV9; size: NA; CDR3: CASSVGGGLNTEAFF; DNA: TGTGCCAGCAGCGTAGGTGGAGGCTTGAACACTGAAGCTTTCTTT
J: TRBJ2-3; D: TRBD2; V: TRBV27; size: NA; CDR3: CASSTWLAGGVSTDTQYF; DNA: TGTGCCAGCAGTACCTGGTTAGCGGGGGGCGTTAGCACAGATACGCAGTATTTT
J: TRBJ2-3; D: NA; V: TRBV9; size: NA; CDR3: CASSVDGNTDTQYF; DNA: TGTGCCAGCAGCGTAGACGGCAACACAGATACGCAGTATTTT
J: TRBJ1-1; D: NA; V: TRBV6-5; size: NA; CDR3: CASSYLGRNTEAFF; DNA: TGTGCCAGCAGTTACTTGGGGAGGAACACTGAAGCTTTCTTT
J: TRBJ1-6; D: TRBD1; V: TRBV2; size: NA; CDR3: CASSLTGAAYNSPLHF; DNA: TGTGCCAGCAGCTTGACAGGGGCGGCCTATAATTCACCCCTCCACTTT
J: TRBJ1-2; D: TRBD1; V: TRBV29-1; size: NA; CDR3: CSVEDLGTGYGYTF; DNA: TGCAGCGTTGAAGATCTGGGGACAGGTTATGGCTACACCTTC
J: TRBJ1-1; D: TRBD1; V: TRBV11-2; size: NA; CDR3: CASSTGRGQGDTEAFF; DNA: TGTGCCAGCAGCACAGGCCGGGGACAGGGAGATACTGAAGCTTTCTTT
J: TRBJ2-7; D: NA; V: TRBV5-1; size: NA; CDR3: CASSVGGGRDTISYEQYF; DNA: TGCGCCAGCAGCGTCGGGGGAGGCCGGGACACCATCTCCTACGAGCAGTACTTC
J: TRBJ2-2; D: NA; V: TRBV6-5; size: NA; CDR3: CASRQYPTGELFF; DNA: TGTGCCAGCAGACAATACCCTACCGGGGAGCTGTTTTTT
J: TRBJ2-2; D: TRBD1; V: TRBV6-6; size: NA; CDR3: CASSIQGSGELFF; DNA: TGTGCCAGCAGTATACAGGGGTCCGGGGAGCTGTTTTTT
J: TRBJ2-3; D: NA; V: TRBV7-6; size: NA; CDR3: CASSPTSTDTQYF; DNA: TGTGCCAGCAGCCCCACTAGCACAGATACGCAGTATTTT
J: TRBJ2-5; D: NA; V: TRBV7-9; size: NA; CDR3: CASSLATRPQETQYF; DNA: TGTGCCAGCAGCTTAGCGACGCGCCCTCAAGAGACCCAGTACTTC
J: TRBJ1-1; D: NA; V: TRBV7-2; size: NA; CDR3: CASSLSLGETEAFF; DNA: TGTGCCAGCAGCTTAAGTTTAGGGGAGACTGAAGCTTTCTTT
J: TRBJ2-3; D: TRBD2; V: TRBV9; size: NA; CDR3: CASSVSSGGIDTQYF; DNA: TGTGCCAGCAGCGTCTCGAGCGGGGGAATAGATACGCAGTATTTT
J: TRBJ1-1; D: NA; V: TRBV6-5; size: once; CDR3: CASSYSIGPGGEAFF; DNA: TGTGCCAGCAGTTACTCGATCGGCCCTGGCGGTGAAGCTTTCTTT
J: TRBJ2-1; D: NA; V: TRBV5-1; size: NA; CDR3: CASSDAYNEQFF; DNA: TGCGCCAGCAGCGACGCATACAATGAGCAGTTCTTC
J: TRBJ1-1; D: NA; V: TRBV2; size: few; CDR3: CASRRGGGEAFF; DNA: TGTGCCAGCAGAAGAGGGGGGGGTGAAGCTTTCTTT
J: TRBJ1-2; D: NA; V: TRBV6-5; size: NA; CDR3: CASRKNQGSNYGYTF; DNA: TGTGCCAGCAGAAAGAACCAGGGTTCTAACTATGGCTACACCTTC
J: TRBJ2-7; D: NA; V: TRBV5-1; size: once; CDR3: CASSWTSRYEQYF; DNA: TGCGCCAGCAGCTGGACTTCTAGGTACGAGCAGTACTTC
J: TRBJ1-5; D: NA; V: TRBV12-5; size: NA; CDR3: CASGLGLGGNQPQHF; DNA: TGTGCTAGTGGCCTAGGACTGGGCGGCAATCAGCCCCAGCATTTT
J: TRBJ1-3; D: TRBD1; V: TRBV14; size: NA; CDR3: CASSQRQGAGNTIYF; DNA: TGTGCCAGCAGCCAACGACAGGGGGCTGGAAACACCATATATTTT